The TCR beta chain under discussion was sequenced for a study of response to subunit inactivated influenza vaccine. A note on this clonotype: Its specificity is unknown.

The germline CDR1 and CDR2 sequences are DFQATT and SNEGSKA (reference sequence). Trimming took off 3 bases at V and 4 bases at J, with 9 bases between the two ends. The CDR3 has 13 amino acids. In TCRdb, the RT-PCR reads were re-called with MiXCR into one record per CDR3 protein. The top ten clones hold roughly 12% of a sample with around 500,000 distinct CDR3 sequences, about 10% of them seen once. Notes on the study in general: Authors suggested that a seasonal influenza vaccination recruits few new T cells each time.

The receptor was isolated from a man aged 50 or older who received an inactivated influenza vaccine. The V and J genes are TRBV20-1 and TRBJ1-4; D is perhaps TRBD1 (6 bases). This specimen consisted of PBMCs from blood, obtained 45 days after vaccination. The CDR3 bases are TGCAGTGCTAGCCGGACAGTTAATGAAAAACTGTTTTTT. It translates to CSASRTVNEKLFF.